These 16 T cell receptor beta chains were sequenced from one sample in a study of blood T cell repertoires in COVID-19. Generated by immunoSEQ multiplex PCR, the TCRdb table keeps only in-frame clones and is missing some. Here the sample spans about 46,000 clones, roughly four fifths being singletons. Sequencing was carried out using peripheral blood. These receptors all come from a man aged 55 to 70 with active COVID-19.

This clone is judged medium-sized (0.01 to 0.1%). V is TRBV21-1 and J is TRBJ2-7; no check of the table's D call, TRBD1, against the DNA was made. TRBV21-1 is a pseudogene segment. The CDR3 length is 13 residues. CDR3 nucleotide sequence: TGTGCCAGCAGCGAAACAGGGTGCTACGAGCAGTACTTC. Encoded protein: CASSETGCYEQYF.

This rearrangement joins TRBV10-3 to TRBJ2-3; TRBD2 agrees at 7 bases. V shed 4 bases, J shed 0 bases, and the junction held 4 bases outside the gene matches. Per germline, CDR1 ENHRY and CDR2 SYGVKD. The CDR3 sequence is 15 residues long. The CDR3 bases are TGTGCCATCAGTGTGGCGGGGGAAAGCACAGATACGCAGTATTTT. This sequence encodes CAISVAGESTDTQYF.

The chain has TRBV5-6 and TRBJ2-5; D is perhaps TRBD1 (6 bases). This CDR3 is 15 amino acids long. With 0 bases removed from V and 2 bases from J, the gap between germline ends came to 11 bases. CDR1 is SGHDT and CDR2 is YYEEEE in the germline V gene. The CDR3 loop is CASSLVWDIQETQYF. Written as DNA, the CDR3 is TGTGCCAGCAGCTTGGTTTGGGACATACAAGAGACCCAGTACTTC. The full variable domain, completed using reference TRBV5-6 and TRBJ2-5, is DAGVTQSPTHLIKTRGQQVTLRCSPKSGHDTVSWYQQALGQGPQFIFQYYEEEERQRGNFPDRFSGHQFPNYSSELNVNALLLGDSALYLCASSLVWDIQETQYFGPGTRLLVL.

The V call is TRBV2, the J call TRBJ2-2; 7 bases line up with TRBD1. The CDR3 is made up of 16 amino acids. Trimming removed 6 bases from V and 1 base from J; junction bases left unmatched: 8. In germline, CDR1 is SNHLY, CDR2 FYNNEI. The DNA for the CDR3 is TGTGCCAGCAGGCCCAGGACAGGCTTGAACACCGGGGAGCTGTTTTTT. As protein: CASRPRTGLNTGELFF.

The rearrangement uses TRBV5-1 and TRBJ1-2; D perhaps matches TRBD1 (5 bases). The V and J ends lost 4 bases and 2 bases respectively, with 15 bases between them. The germline V gene encodes CDR1 SGHRS and CDR2 YFSETQ. The CDR3 runs 15 residues. The CDR3 here is CASSDGGRGNYGYTF. In nucleotides, the CDR3 is TGCGCCAGCAGCGACGGAGGGAGGGGCAACTATGGCTACACCTTC.

The V gene is TRBV5-6, the J gene TRBJ1-2; maybe TRBD1 (5 bases). The V end lost 4 bases, the J end lost 2 bases, and 9 bases lay between the germline ends. The germline gives CDR1 SGHDT, CDR2 YYEEEE. The CDR3 length is 13 residues. CDR3 in amino acids: CASSPTANYGYTF. The CDR3 DNA reads as TGTGCCAGCAGCCCGACAGCAAACTATGGCTACACCTTC.

The chain recombines TRBV19 with TRBJ1-5; D remains ambiguous. CDR3 length: 15 residues. Germline values: CDR1 LNHDA, CDR2 SQIVND (reference sequence). V lost 5 bases and J 3 bases, leaving 14 bases between the germline ends. CDR3 loop: CASSPLARANQPQHF. The CDR3 region has the DNA TGTGCCAGTAGTCCCCTAGCGAGGGCCAATCAGCCCCAGCATTTT.

The chain joins TRBV28 to TRBJ2-1; 9 bases align to TRBD2. Trimming at V came to 7 bases and at J to 1 base, leaving 5 bases not matched to a gene. CDR3 length: 15 residues. The germline V gene encodes CDR1 MDHEN and CDR2 SYDVKM. The CDR3 spells CASNEREASYNEQFF. DNA for the CDR3: TGTGCCAGCAATGAGCGGGAGGCATCCTACAATGAGCAGTTCTTC. The whole variable domain, filled in from reference TRBV28 and TRBJ2-1, reads DVKVTQSSRYLVKRTGEKVFLECVQDMDHENMFWYRQDPGLGLRLIYFSYDVKMKEKGDIPEGYSVSREKKERFSLILESASTNQTSMYLCASNEREASYNEQFFGPGTRLTVL.

This clone was seen more than once but under ten times. The chain has TRBV18 and TRBJ1-1, with D perhaps TRBD1 (6 bases). CDR1 is KGHSH and CDR2 is LQKENI in the germline V gene. The ends were cut back, 3 bases at V and 4 bases at J, with 12 bases in the middle. The CDR3 covers 14 residues. The CDR3 DNA reads TGTGCCAGCTCACCTACAGGGATGGGCACTGAAGCTTTCTTT. As protein: CASSPTGMGTEAFF.

The chain's CDR3 is CASSMGLAGGRETQYF. DNA for the CDR3: TGTGCCAGTAGTATGGGGCTAGCGGGAGGGAGGGAGACCCAGTACTTC. The gene calls are TRBV19 and TRBJ2-5, with 12 bases matching TRBD2. The junction had 7 bases not matched to a gene; V was cut back by 3 bases and J by 5 bases. This CDR3 has 16 residues. The germline CDR1 and CDR2 sequences are LNHDA and SQIVND (reference sequence).

Here the CDR3 reads CATSDITSGRTRDTQYF. CDR3 coding DNA: TGTGCCACCAGTGATATTACTAGCGGGAGGACCAGAGATACGCAGTATTTT. The chain recombines TRBV24-1 with TRBJ2-3; 12 bases agree with TRBD2. The V and J ends lost 3 bases and 5 bases, in that order; junction bases with no gene match: 8. The CDR3 loop spans 17 amino acids. Germline V gene data show CDR1 as KGHDR and CDR2 as SFDVKD.

Here the CDR3 DNA reads TGCGCCAGCAGCCAAGAACAGTATAGCAATCAGCCCCAGCATTTT. Its protein is CASSQEQYSNQPQHF. The V call is TRBV4-1, the J call TRBJ1-5, with D unclear. The CDR3 length is 15 residues. V was cut by 0 bases and J by 0 bases, with 6 bases left in between. The germline V gene has CDR1 MGHRA and CDR2 YSYEKL.

The chain recombines TRBV7-2 with TRBJ2-7; a possible D gene is TRBD1 (6 bases). CDR1 and CDR2 (germline): SGHTA, FQGNSA. V lost 5 bases and J 3 bases, leaving 8 bases between the germline ends. The CDR3 length is 12 residues. The CDR3 nucleotides are TGTGCCAGCAGCAAACAGGGCTACGAGCAGTACTTC. It specifies CASSKQGYEQYF.

This chain uses TRBV28 with TRBJ2-1, with D possibly matching TRBD1 (7 bases). CDR3 size: 13 residues. Per germline, CDR1 MDHEN and CDR2 SYDVKM. Trimming took 11 bases from V and 2 from J, leaving 13 bases between them. CDR3 coding DNA: TGTGCCTCTTCCAGGGGGGCCTACAATGAGCAGTTCTTC. The encoded protein is CASSRGAYNEQFF.

This clone was counted a single time. This chain uses TRBV6-5 with TRBJ2-2; TRBD2 aligns across 7 bases. From germline, CDR1 is MNHEY and CDR2 SVGAGI. The length of the CDR3 is 14 residues. V was clipped by 8 bases and J by 4 bases; unmatched bases: 7. This CDR3 reads CASLPLAGTGELFF. The CDR3 coding sequence is TGTGCCAGCCTCCCCTTAGCGGGCACCGGGGAGCTGTTTTTT.

The chain joins TRBV5-1 to TRBJ1-3; 8 bases map to TRBD1. Germline loops: CDR1 SGHRS, CDR2 YFSETQ. After removal of 4 bases from V and 0 bases from J, the junction contained 6 bases not matched to a gene. CDR3 length: 16 amino acids. CDR3 coding DNA: TGCGCCAGCAGCGCACAAACAGGGGGCTCTGGAAACACCATATATTTT. Protein: CASSAQTGGSGNTIYF.